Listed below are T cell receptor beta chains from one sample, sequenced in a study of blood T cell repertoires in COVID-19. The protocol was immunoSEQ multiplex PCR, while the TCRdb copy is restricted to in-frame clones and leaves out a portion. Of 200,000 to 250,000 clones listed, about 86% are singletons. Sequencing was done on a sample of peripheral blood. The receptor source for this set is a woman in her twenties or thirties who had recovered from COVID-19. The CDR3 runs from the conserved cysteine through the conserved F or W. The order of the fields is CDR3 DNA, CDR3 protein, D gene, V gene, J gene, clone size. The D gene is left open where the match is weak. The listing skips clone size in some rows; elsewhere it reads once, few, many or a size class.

TGTGCCAGCTCACCAAGTGGACTAGCGGGAGGGCGTGCACAAAATACGCAGTATTTT,CASSPSGLAGGRAQNTQYF,TRBD2,TRBV18,TRBJ2-3,NA
TGCGCCAGCAGCTTGGATTTGGGTGGGGCTACTGAAGCTTTCTTT,CASSLDLGGATEAFF,NA,TRBV5-1,TRBJ1-1,NA
TGTGCCAGCAGCGCCCAGCAGGGGCCGGGGAACACTGAAGCTTTCTTT,CASSAQQGPGNTEAFF,NA,TRBV9,TRBJ1-1,NA
TGTGCCAGCAGTTTATCTGGCGGGTCCGAGCAGTACTTC,CASSLSGGSEQYF,NA,TRBV28,TRBJ2-7,once
TGTGCCAGCAGTTGGGACTCCGAAAAACTGTTTTTT,CASSWDSEKLFF,NA,TRBV12-3/TRBV12-4,TRBJ1-4,once
TGTGCCTGGACCAGGACAGACCTCACCGGGGAGCTGTTTTTT,CAWTRTDLTGELFF,NA,TRBV30,TRBJ2-2,NA
TGTGCCAGCAGTTTATCCGCTAGCAGCTCCTACGAGCAGTACTTC,CASSLSASSSYEQYF,NA,TRBV27,TRBJ2-7,NA
TGTGCCAGTAGTCTCCGCGGGGCTGAAGCTTTCTTT,CASSLRGAEAFF,NA,TRBV19,TRBJ1-1,once
TGTGCCACTCCGGAGAGTTCGAAGGAAGAGCAGTACTTC,CATPESSKEEQYF,NA,TRBV24-1,TRBJ2-7,NA
TGTGCCAGAAGCTTGGGGCGGGAGGGCCGCTACGAGCAGTACTTC,CARSLGREGRYEQYF,TRBD2,TRBV5-3,TRBJ2-7,NA
TGTGCCAGTAGTATATCAGGCCGGGGGACCCAGTACTTC,CASSISGRGTQYF,NA,TRBV19,TRBJ2-5,NA
TGTGCCAGCAGTTGGAGTAGCTCCTACGAGCAGTACTTC,CASSWSSSYEQYF,NA,TRBV6-5,TRBJ2-7,few
TGTGCCAGCAGCCAGGGAGGGGGGAACTCTGGAAACACCATATATTTT,CASSQGGGNSGNTIYF,NA,TRBV3-1/TRBV3-2,TRBJ1-3,few
TGTGCCAGTAGTGTGGACAGGGAGGATACGCAGTATTTT,CASSVDREDTQYF,TRBD1,TRBV19,TRBJ2-3,once
TGTGCCTGGACGAGTTCCCTGCTTAGCTCCTATAATTCACCCCTCCACTTT,CAWTSSLLSSYNSPLHF,NA,TRBV30,TRBJ1-6,NA
TGTGCCAGTAGCTCTTGGTCCCGGGACAGGGGGCATGGCTACACCTTC,CASSSWSRDRGHGYTF,TRBD1,TRBV19,TRBJ1-2,NA
TGTGCCTGGAGTCTGGGCCAGGGAAACACTGAAGCTTTCTTT,CAWSLGQGNTEAFF,NA,TRBV30,TRBJ1-1,NA
TGTGCCAGCAGCGTTCAGGGCAATAGCAATCAGCCCCAGCATTTT,CASSVQGNSNQPQHF,NA,TRBV2,TRBJ1-5,NA
TGTGCCAGCAGCGTAGAGGGGGCAGGGGGCGCGACAGATACGCAGTATTTT,CASSVEGAGGATDTQYF,TRBD1,TRBV9,TRBJ2-3,NA
TGTGCCAGCTTCGAAGCGGACCAAGAGACCCAGTACTTC,CASFEADQETQYF,NA,TRBV6-5,TRBJ2-5,NA
TGTGCCAGCAGCCAGGACACGAACTATGGCTACACCTTC,CASSQDTNYGYTF,NA,TRBV6-5,TRBJ1-2,NA
TGCGCCAGCAGCCGAACCCCTATCCCGGGACTCTCCTACAATGAGCAGTTCTTC,CASSRTPIPGLSYNEQFF,NA,TRBV5-1,TRBJ2-1,NA
TGTGCCAGCAGGCTAACAGGTGGGGACACCGGGGAGCTGTTTTTT,CASRLTGGDTGELFF,NA,TRBV28,TRBJ2-2,NA
TGTGCCAGCAGTCCCCCGGCGGGCCGGGCCTACGAGCAGTACTTC,CASSPPAGRAYEQYF,NA,TRBV28,TRBJ2-7,NA
TGTGCCAGCAGCTTAAATGAGGGGTCAGCGGGAGTAGGCGGGGAGCTGTTTTTT,CASSLNEGSAGVGGELFF,TRBD2,TRBV7-3,TRBJ2-2,NA
TGTGCCAGCAGCCGGGTCCCAACTAATGAAAAACTGTTTTTT,CASSRVPTNEKLFF,NA,TRBV27,TRBJ1-4,once
TGTGCCAGCAAGAGACTCCCTAGGGGAGAGACCCAGTACTTC,CASKRLPRGETQYF,NA,TRBV2,TRBJ2-5,NA
TGTGCCAGTTGGAGCGGGCCCTACAATGAGCAGTTCTTC,CASWSGPYNEQFF,NA,TRBV6-5,TRBJ2-1,NA